The 32 T cell receptor beta chains reported below all come from one sample, sequenced in a study of T cells in Graves' hyperthyroidism and ophthalmopathy. Amplified TCR beta CDR3 regions derived from RNA transcripts. The HTBI primer set was used in a first-round RT-PCR of the TCR CDR3. In TCRdb, the multiplex PCR reads were re-called with MiXCR into one record per CDR3 protein. The table includes a few hundred thousand distinct CDR3 sequences, about 18% detected once. The sequenced sample consisted of blood. These receptors originate from a woman aged 18-29 years with Graves' hyperthyroidism.

This clonotype was seen ten or more times. This chain connects TRBV12-3 or TRBV12-4 to TRBJ1-2; no clear D gene. The CDR3 runs to 15 residues. V gave up 3 bases and J gave up 7 bases, with 18 bases separating them. The CDR3 sequence: CASSLNRLVGGGYTF. CDR3 coding DNA: TGTGCCAGCAGTTTGAATCGTCTAGTGGGAGGTGGCTACACCTTC.

This clonotype was seen at least ten times. The genes are TRBV29-1 and TRBJ2-7; TRBD1 might be the D (5 bases). V was cut by 6 bases and J by 7 bases, with 13 bases left in between. This CDR3 has 11 residues. Germline CDR1 reads SQVTM; CDR2 reads ANQGSEA. The CDR3 spells CSVRGSREQYF. CDR3 DNA sequence: TGCAGCGTAAGGGGATCAAGAGAGCAGTACTTC.

This clonotype was found many times. The V and J genes are TRBV28 and TRBJ2-7; D might be TRBD1 or TRBD2, each matching 5 bases. The V and J ends lost 5 bases and 9 bases respectively, with 11 bases between them. This CDR3 comprises 11 residues. Germline assignment: CDR1 MDHEN and CDR2 SYDVKM. CDR3 coding DNA: TGTGCCAGCAGTGCAGGGACGGCGCAGTACTTC. Its protein product is CASSAGTAQYF.

The chain is built from TRBV24-1 and TRBJ1-5; D unresolved. The CDR3 loop spans 13 amino acids. CDR1 KGHDR and CDR2 SFDVKD come from the germline V gene. The V and J ends lost 7 bases and 3 bases respectively, with 9 bases between them. The CDR3 loop is CATREGVNQPQHF. CDR3 sequence (DNA): TGTGCCACCAGGGAGGGTGTCAATCAGCCCCAGCATTTT.

The chain recombines TRBV6-1 with TRBJ2-5; D remains unclear. V lost 2 bases and J 4 bases, leaving 11 bases between the germline ends. Germline CDR1 and CDR2: MNHNS and SASEGT. CDR3 length: 14 amino acids. In DNA, the CDR3 is TGTGCCAGCAGTGAATCGGGCAGTCTAGAGACCCAGTACTTC. Amino acids: CASSESGSLETQYF.

A remark on this clonotype: A much bigger clone sits one base away, suggesting this may be a read error. The CDR3 loop reads CASGLDTRNTEAFF. Written as DNA, the CDR3 is TGCGCCAGCGGCTTAGACACTCGGAACACTGAAGCTTTCTTT. This chain uses TRBV5-1 with TRBJ1-1; no clear D gene. This CDR3 spans 14 amino acids. From germline, CDR1 is SGHRS and CDR2 YFSETQ. Full variable domain (remainder filled in from reference TRBV5-1 and TRBJ1-1): KAGVTQTPRYLIKTRGQQVTLSCSPISGHRSVSWYQQTPGQGLQFLFEYFSETQRNKGNFPGRFSGRQFSNSRSEMNVSTLELGDSALYLCASGLDTRNTEAFFGQGTRLTVV.

This clonotype was counted between two and nine times. The chain couples TRBV5-1 to TRBJ2-7; 7 bases align to TRBD1. Germline CDR1 is SGHRS and CDR2 is YFSETQ. V trimming: 1 base; J trimming: 3 bases; junction bases outside the gene matches: 7. This CDR3 region has 15 residues. The CDR3 sequence: CASSLTTGQIYEQYF. The CDR3 coding sequence is TGCGCCAGCAGCTTGACAACGGGACAGATCTACGAGCAGTACTTC.

This clonotype was picked up many times. The chain recombines TRBV2 with TRBJ2-7; D unclear. Germline V gene data show CDR1 as SNHLY and CDR2 as FYNNEI. The length of the CDR3 is 15 residues. V was trimmed by 1 base and J by 5 bases, leaving 15 bases between them. The DNA for the CDR3 is TGTGCCAGCAGTGAAGAATCGGCGCTAACCCACGAGCAGTACTTC. The encoded protein is CASSEESALTHEQYF.

In this sample, this clonotype turned up many times. The V and J genes are TRBV20-1 and TRBJ2-7, with D maybe TRBD2 (5 bases). V was clipped by 5 bases and J by 6 bases, with 20 bases between them. The germline CDR1 and CDR2 sequences are DFQATT and SNEGSKA (reference sequence). The CDR3 runs 14 residues. DNA of the CDR3: TGCAGTGCTTCTAGTAAGGGTAGCGCGGGCGAGCAGTACTTC. Encoded protein: CSASSKGSAGEQYF.

This clonotype was seen at least ten times. This sequence joins TRBV12-3 or TRBV12-4 and TRBJ2-5; D assignment may be TRBD1 or TRBD2 (5 bases each). V was pared by 8 bases and J by 0 bases, with 13 bases between. The CDR3 extends over 14 amino acids. The CDR3 sequence: CASRPWGYQETQYF. CDR3 DNA sequence: TGTGCCAGCCGCCCATGGGGGTACCAAGAGACCCAGTACTTC.

This clonotype was seen at least ten times. The chain is built from TRBV24-1 and TRBJ1-5; D unresolved. The CDR3 loop spans 14 amino acids. V was pared by 5 bases and J by 0 bases, with 7 bases between. The germline V gene has CDR1 KGHDR and CDR2 SFDVKD. DNA of the CDR3: TGTGCCACCAGTGGGGCCCCTAGCAATCAGCCCCAGCATTTT. Protein sequence: CATSGAPSNQPQHF.

In this sample, this clonotype turned up many times. The V and J genes are TRBV4-1 and TRBJ2-2, with D uncertain. This CDR3 comprises 17 residues. V shed 4 bases and J shed 0 bases, with 15 bases lying between them. Looked up from germline, CDR1 is MGHRA and CDR2 is YSYEKL. The CDR3 nucleotides read TGCGCCAGCAGCCCAGGTCGGGCGCGGACGAACACCGGGGAGCTGTTTTTT. This translates into CASSPGRARTNTGELFF.

This clonotype appeared a few times. The chain joins TRBV20-1 to TRBJ2-3, with 7 nucleotides matching TRBD1. Losses at the gene ends were 3 bases for V and 1 base for J; bases not matched to a gene: 10. CDR3 length equals 16 residues. The V gene's germline CDR1 is DFQATT and CDR2 SNEGSKA (reference sequence). The CDR3 here is CSASPAGGFGTDTQYF. CDR3 DNA: TGCAGTGCTAGTCCGGCAGGGGGTTTTGGCACAGATACGCAGTATTTT.

This clonotype was seen repeatedly, ten times or more. V gene TRBV20-1 combines with J gene TRBJ1-5; D gene unclear. Germline V gene data show CDR1 as DFQATT and CDR2 as SNEGSKA (reference sequence). V was cut by 6 bases and J by 2 bases, with 14 bases left in between. There are 14 residues in the CDR3. The CDR3 is CSAVRGSGNQPQHF. CDR3 in DNA: TGCAGTGCCGTGCGGGGTAGTGGCAATCAGCCCCAGCATTTT.

This clonotype occurred a few times. V gene TRBV19 combines with J gene TRBJ1-1; no firm D call. Germline assignment: CDR1 LNHDA and CDR2 SQIVND (reference sequence). The V gene lost 8 bases and the J gene lost 0 bases, with 13 bases spanning the gap. The CDR3 is made up of 14 amino acids. The CDR3 region has the DNA TGTGCCAGTGCTGAGGGTCGTTTGAACACTGAAGCTTTCTTT. Translation: CASAEGRLNTEAFF.

This clonotype was seen at least ten times. The chain couples TRBV7-2 to TRBJ2-7; D not certain. The CDR3 extends over 13 amino acids. Germline V gene sequence: CDR1 SGHTA, CDR2 FQGNSA. Trimming pared 3 bases from V and 7 bases from J, leaving 13 bases between. Here the CDR3 reads CASSLGLRWEQYF. Written as DNA, the CDR3 is TGTGCCAGCAGCTTGGGGTTACGTTGGGAGCAGTACTTC.

This clonotype was counted many times. This chain connects TRBV12-3 or TRBV12-4 to TRBJ1-2, with TRBD1 as a possible D gene (5 bases). This CDR3 spans 15 amino acids. V was trimmed by 5 bases and J by 6 bases, leaving 19 bases between them. As DNA, the CDR3 is TGTGCCAGCAGTATCAGGGAGGCGTTCGGCAATGGCTACACCTTC. This sequence encodes CASSIREAFGNGYTF.

Many counts were recorded for this clonotype. V and J are TRBV20-1 and TRBJ2-7; a possible D gene is TRBD2 (6 bases). Germline CDR1 and CDR2: DFQATT and SNEGSKA (reference sequence). This CDR3 region has 13 residues. Trimming left V 3 bases short and J 7 bases short, with 16 bases between. The CDR3 DNA reads as TGCAGTGCTAGCGTAATGGGGGGAATGGAGCAGTACTTC. Its translation is CSASVMGGMEQYF.

The chain uses TRBV3-1 and TRBJ1-2; D gene unclear. This CDR3 region has 15 residues. The germline V and J ends were trimmed by 3 bases and 8 bases, with 19 bases remaining between them. Germline loops: CDR1 LGHDT, CDR2 YNNKEL (reference sequence). The CDR3 coding sequence is TGTGCCAGCAGCCAGCAGACCTGGGGAGGATACGGCTACACCTTC. It codes for CASSQQTWGGYGYTF. Based on the CDR3 plus reference TRBV3-1 and TRBJ1-2, the full variable domain is DTAVSQTPKYLVTQMGNDKSIKCEQNLGHDTMYWYKQDSKKFLKIMFSYNNKELIINETVPNRFSPKSPDKAHLNLHINSLELGDSAVYFCASSQQTWGGYGYTFGSGTRLTVV.

This clonotype has only a few counts. This chain uses TRBV4-1 with TRBJ1-5; possibly TRBD1 for D (6 bases). With 3 bases removed from V and 3 bases from J, the gap between germline ends came to 15 bases. The CDR3 is made up of 16 amino acids. The germline V gene encodes CDR1 MGHRA and CDR2 YSYEKL. As DNA, the CDR3 is TGCGCCAGCAGCCAGGCCCCGGGACATGACAATCAGCCCCAGCATTTT. Translated, it gives CASSQAPGHDNQPQHF.

CDR3 bases: TGTGCCAGCAGCAAAGGGATGGTCGGCGCCTACGAGCAGTACTTC. Its translation: CASSKGMVGAYEQYF. The V call is TRBV6-2 or TRBV6-3, the J call TRBJ2-7; D call uncertain. V lost 6 bases and J 2 bases, leaving 17 bases between the germline ends. The germline gives CDR1 MNHEY, CDR2 SVGEGT. The CDR3 length is 15 residues.

Ten or more counts support this clonotype. V and J are TRBV30 and TRBJ1-2; D call uncertain. CDR3 size: 13 residues. V was shortened by 3 bases and J by 6 bases, with 14 bases between the two germline ends. Germline CDR1 GTSNPN, CDR2 SVGIG (reference sequence). This chain's CDR3 is CAWRSGRSDGYTF. For the CDR3, the DNA is TGTGCCTGGAGATCAGGCCGATCGGATGGCTACACCTTC. The variable domain in full, with the rest retrieved from reference TRBV30 and TRBJ1-2, is SQTIHQWPATLVQPVGSPLSLECTVEGTSNPNLYWYRQAAGRGLQLLFYSVGIGQISSEVPQNLSASRPQDRQFILSSKKLLLSDSGFYLCAWRSGRSDGYTFGSGTRLTVV.

This clonotype appeared many times. CDR3: CSARAGTGGNQPQHF. CDR3 DNA sequence: TGCAGTGCTAGAGCGGGGACAGGGGGCAATCAGCCCCAGCATTTT. The rearrangement joins TRBV20-1 to TRBJ1-5, with TRBD1 matching 10 bases. This CDR3 spans 15 amino acids. Germline CDR1 is DFQATT and CDR2 is SNEGSKA (reference sequence). Trimming at V came to 1 base and at J to 2 bases, leaving 2 bases not matched to a gene.

In its sample, this clonotype was seen many times. Given a much more abundant clone one base away, this may be a read error. The rearrangement joins TRBV6-5 to TRBJ2-5, with 11 bases identical to TRBD2. Germline V lookup: CDR1 MNHEY, CDR2 SVGAGI. This CDR3 is built from 17 residues. The CDR3, as DNA: TGTGCCAGCAGTTATCGGCCGATAGCGGGGGGGCGCGAGACCAAGTACTTC. Amino acids: CASSYRPIAGGRETKYF.

This clonotype appeared a few times. The rearrangement uses TRBV4-1 and TRBJ1-2, with D hard to call. The V gene lost 0 bases and the J gene lost 8 bases, with 7 bases spanning the gap. The CDR3 is 12 residues long. Germline V gives CDR1 MGHRA, CDR2 YSYEKL. The CDR3 DNA follows: TGCGCCAGCAGCCAAGACGCGCGGGGCTACACCTTC. Protein: CASSQDARGYTF.

V is TRBV15 and J is TRBJ1-2; D is unresolved. Germline lookup yields CDR1 LNHNV and CDR2 YYDKDF (reference sequence). This CDR3 has 14 residues. Trimming removed 5 bases from V and 3 bases from J, with 13 bases in between. The CDR3, as DNA: TGTGCCACCAGCCCAATAGACGAGTACTATGGCTACACCTTC. It is translated as CATSPIDEYYGYTF. Full variable domain (outside the CDR3, taken from reference TRBV15 and TRBJ1-2): DAMVIQNPRYQVTQFGKPVTLSCSQTLNHNVMYWYQQKSSQAPKLLFHYYDKDFNNEADTPDNFQSRRPNTSFCFLDIRSPGLGDTAMYLCATSPIDEYYGYTFGSGTRLTVV.

This clonotype was picked up many times. The chain is built from TRBV10-2 and TRBJ1-2, with D possibly matching TRBD1 (6 bases). The CDR3 length is 14 residues. CDR1 WSHSY and CDR2 SAAADI come from the germline V gene. Between the trimmed V and J ends, which lost 0 bases and 6 bases, there was a span of 11 bases. The CDR3 protein is CASSESPRGHGYTF. CDR3 DNA sequence: TGCGCCAGCAGTGAGTCCCCCCGGGGGCATGGCTACACCTTC.

This clonotype has at least ten counts. V usage is TRBV20-1 and J usage is TRBJ2-5; 10 nucleotides match TRBD1. CDR1 is DFQATT and CDR2 is SNEGSKA in the germline V gene (reference sequence). V lost 4 bases and J lost 2; bases outside the gene matches: 7. This CDR3 region has 15 residues. CDR3 loop: CSANGGQGDQETQYF. CDR3 coding DNA: TGCAGTGCTAATGGAGGACAGGGGGATCAAGAGACCCAGTACTTC.

This clonotype was seen only a few times. The chain uses TRBV18 and TRBJ2-7; 8 bases are a match to TRBD2. With V trimmed by 3 bases and J by 6 bases, 13 bases remained unmatched. The CDR3 has 16 amino acids. CDR1 is KGHSH and CDR2 is LQKENI in the germline V gene. The CDR3 DNA sequence: TGTGCCAGCTCACCTGCATCCGGGACTAGGGGCAGCGAGCAGTACTTC. Translating it yields CASSPASGTRGSEQYF.

This clonotype was observed at least ten times. The chain is built from TRBV5-1 and TRBJ2-7, with TRBD2 identical over 10 bases. Trimming removed 3 bases from V and 2 bases from J; junction bases left unmatched: 8. CDR3 length: 16 residues. Germline CDR1 and CDR2: SGHRS and YFSETQ. CDR3 DNA: TGCGCCAGCAGCTGGGGGACTAGCGACGGGCCCTACGAGCAGTACTTC. Translating it yields CASSWGTSDGPYEQYF. Looking up the rest from reference TRBV5-1 and TRBJ2-7 gives the full variable domain: KAGVTQTPRYLIKTRGQQVTLSCSPISGHRSVSWYQQTPGQGLQFLFEYFSETQRNKGNFPGRFSGRQFSNSRSEMNVSTLELGDSALYLCASSWGTSDGPYEQYFGPGTRLTVT.

The rearrangement uses TRBV7-8 and TRBJ2-3; maybe TRBD2 (6 bases). In germline, CDR1 is SGHVS, CDR2 FQNEAQ. The CDR3 has 14 residues. Trimming stripped 2 bases from V and 5 bases from J, with 11 bases between. The CDR3 reads CASSLIADQDTQYF. For the CDR3, the DNA is TGTGCCAGCAGCTTAATAGCGGATCAAGATACGCAGTATTTT.

In its sample, this clonotype was seen many times. One junction end does not reproduce the germline sequence, and a read error may be involved. The chain combines TRBV13 with TRBJ1-1; TRBD1 is a possible D gene (5 bases). This CDR3 comprises 13 residues. CDR1 PRHDT and CDR2 FYEKMQ come from the germline V gene (reference sequence). CDR3 bases: TGTGCCAGCCGGTCGTGGGAGGACACTGGAGCTTTCTTT. Its translation: CASRSWEDTGAFF.